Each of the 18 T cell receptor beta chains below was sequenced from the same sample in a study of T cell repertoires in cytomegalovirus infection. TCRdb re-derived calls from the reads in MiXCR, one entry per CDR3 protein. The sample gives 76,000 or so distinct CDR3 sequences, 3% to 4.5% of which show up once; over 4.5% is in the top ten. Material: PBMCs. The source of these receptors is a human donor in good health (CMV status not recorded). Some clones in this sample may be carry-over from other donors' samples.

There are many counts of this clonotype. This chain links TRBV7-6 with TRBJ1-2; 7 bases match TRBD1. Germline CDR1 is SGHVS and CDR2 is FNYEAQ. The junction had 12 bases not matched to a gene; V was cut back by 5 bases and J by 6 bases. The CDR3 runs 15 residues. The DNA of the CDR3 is TGTGCCAGCAGCGGGGGGACAGTGAGTCGTCATGGCTACACCTTC. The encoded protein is CASSGGTVSRHGYTF.

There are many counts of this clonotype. The DNA of the CDR3 is TGTGCCAGCAGCAGCCCGGGCGGGGGCACTGAAGCTTTCTTT. Translated, it gives CASSSPGGGTEAFF. The chain carries TRBV28 and TRBJ1-1; D is perhaps TRBD1 (5 bases). The V gene's germline CDR1 is MDHEN and CDR2 SYDVKM. There are 14 residues in the CDR3. Trimming took off 6 bases at V and 4 bases at J, with 15 bases between the two ends.

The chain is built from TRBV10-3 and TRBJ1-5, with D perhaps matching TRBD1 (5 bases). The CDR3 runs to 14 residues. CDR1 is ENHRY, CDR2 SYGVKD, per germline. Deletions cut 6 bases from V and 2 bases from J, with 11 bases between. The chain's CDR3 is CAISATVGNQPQHF. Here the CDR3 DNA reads TGTGCCATCAGCGCGACAGTAGGCAATCAGCCCCAGCATTTT.

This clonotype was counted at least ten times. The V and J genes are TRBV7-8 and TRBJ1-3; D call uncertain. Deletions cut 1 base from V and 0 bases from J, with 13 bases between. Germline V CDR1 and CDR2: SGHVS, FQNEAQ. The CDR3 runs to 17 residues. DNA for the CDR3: TGTGCCAGCAGCTTAGGTGGAGGAGCCTCCTCTGGAAACACCATATATTTT. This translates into CASSLGGGASSGNTIYF.

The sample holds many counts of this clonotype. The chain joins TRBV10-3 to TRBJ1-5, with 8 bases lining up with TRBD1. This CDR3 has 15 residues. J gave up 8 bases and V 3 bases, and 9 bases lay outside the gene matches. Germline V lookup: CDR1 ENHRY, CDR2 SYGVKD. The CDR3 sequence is CAISEGPGGREPQHF. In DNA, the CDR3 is TGTGCCATCAGTGAAGGGCCAGGGGGCAGGGAGCCCCAGCATTTT.

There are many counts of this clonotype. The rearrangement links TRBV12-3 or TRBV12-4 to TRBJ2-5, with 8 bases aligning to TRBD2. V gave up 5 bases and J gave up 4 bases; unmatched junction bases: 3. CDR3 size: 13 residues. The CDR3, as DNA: TGTGCCAGCAGTCTTAGCGGGGTAGAGACCCAGTACTTC. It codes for CASSLSGVETQYF.

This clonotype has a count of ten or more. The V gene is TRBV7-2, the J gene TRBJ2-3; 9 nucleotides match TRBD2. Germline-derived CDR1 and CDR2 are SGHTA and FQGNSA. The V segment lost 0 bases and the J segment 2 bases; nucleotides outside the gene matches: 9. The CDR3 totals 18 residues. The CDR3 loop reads CASSLAMISGGPTDTQYF. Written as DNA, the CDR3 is TGTGCCAGCAGCTTAGCGATGATTAGCGGGGGTCCCACAGATACGCAGTATTTT.

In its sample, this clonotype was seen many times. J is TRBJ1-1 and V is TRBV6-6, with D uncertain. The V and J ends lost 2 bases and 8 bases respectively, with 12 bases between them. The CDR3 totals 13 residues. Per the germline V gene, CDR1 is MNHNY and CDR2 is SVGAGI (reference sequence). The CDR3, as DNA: TGTGCCAGCAGTTACACTCCAAGAATCGAAGCTTTCTTT. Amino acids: CASSYTPRIEAFF.

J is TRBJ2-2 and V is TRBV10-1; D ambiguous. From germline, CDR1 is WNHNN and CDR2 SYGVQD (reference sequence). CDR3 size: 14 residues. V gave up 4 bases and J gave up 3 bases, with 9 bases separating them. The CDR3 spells CASSVGSDTGELFF. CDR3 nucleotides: TGCGCCAGCAGTGTGGGGTCTGACACCGGGGAGCTGTTTTTT.

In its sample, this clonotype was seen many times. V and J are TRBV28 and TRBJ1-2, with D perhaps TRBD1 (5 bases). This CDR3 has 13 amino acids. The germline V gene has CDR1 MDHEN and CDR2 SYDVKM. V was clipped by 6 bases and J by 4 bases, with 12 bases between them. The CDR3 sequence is CASSWGWVYGYTF. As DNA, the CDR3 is TGTGCCAGCAGCTGGGGGTGGGTCTATGGCTACACCTTC.

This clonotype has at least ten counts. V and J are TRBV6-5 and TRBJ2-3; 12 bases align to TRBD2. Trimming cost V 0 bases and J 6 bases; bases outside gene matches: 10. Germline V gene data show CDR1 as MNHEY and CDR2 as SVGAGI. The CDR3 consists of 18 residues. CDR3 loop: CASSYSTPSGGATDTQYF. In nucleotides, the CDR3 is TGTGCCAGCAGTTACTCGACGCCTAGCGGGGGGGCAACGGATACGCAGTATTTT.

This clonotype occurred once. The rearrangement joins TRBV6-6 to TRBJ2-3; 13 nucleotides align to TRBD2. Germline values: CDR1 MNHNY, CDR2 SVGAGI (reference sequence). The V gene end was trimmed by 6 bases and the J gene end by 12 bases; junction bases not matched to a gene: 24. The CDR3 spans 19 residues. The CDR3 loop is CASRQGLAGAYSLTDAQYF. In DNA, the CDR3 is TGTGCCAGCAGACAAGGACTAGCGGGGGCTTATTCTTTGACAGATGCTCAGTATTTT.

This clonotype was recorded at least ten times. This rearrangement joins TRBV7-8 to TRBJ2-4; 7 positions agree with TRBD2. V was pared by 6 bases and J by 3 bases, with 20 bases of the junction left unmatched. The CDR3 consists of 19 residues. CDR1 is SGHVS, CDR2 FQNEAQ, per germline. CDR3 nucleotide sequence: TGTGCCAGCAGTCCAATACTGGGGACTACGAGTCGAGGCAAAAACATTCAGTACTTC. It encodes CASSPILGTTSRGKNIQYF.

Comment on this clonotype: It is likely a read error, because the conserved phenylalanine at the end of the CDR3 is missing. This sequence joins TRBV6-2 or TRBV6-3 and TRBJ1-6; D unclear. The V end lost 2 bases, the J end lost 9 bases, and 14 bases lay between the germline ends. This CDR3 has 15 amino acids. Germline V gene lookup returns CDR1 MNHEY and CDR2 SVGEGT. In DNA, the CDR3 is TGTGCCAGCAGTTACGGGCAGACCCGCGGTTCACCCCTCCACTTG. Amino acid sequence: CASSYGQTRGSPLHL.

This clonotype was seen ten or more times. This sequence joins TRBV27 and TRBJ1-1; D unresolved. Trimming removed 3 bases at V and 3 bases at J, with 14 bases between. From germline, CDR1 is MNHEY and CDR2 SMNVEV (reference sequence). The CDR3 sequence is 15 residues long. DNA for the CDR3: TGTGCCAGCAGTTTCGGGCCGAGACCGGACACTGAAGCTTTCTTT. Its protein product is CASSFGPRPDTEAFF.

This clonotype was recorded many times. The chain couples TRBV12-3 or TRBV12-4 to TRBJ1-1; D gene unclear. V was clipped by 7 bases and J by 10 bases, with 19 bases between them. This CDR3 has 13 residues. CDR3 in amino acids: CASITRRLEGAFF. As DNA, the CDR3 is TGTGCCAGCATCACCCGGAGATTAGAGGGAGCTTTCTTT.

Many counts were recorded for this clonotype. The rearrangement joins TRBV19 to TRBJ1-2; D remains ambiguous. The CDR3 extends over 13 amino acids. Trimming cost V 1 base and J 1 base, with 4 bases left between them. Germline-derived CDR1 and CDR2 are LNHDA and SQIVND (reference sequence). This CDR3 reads CASSIVSNYGYTF. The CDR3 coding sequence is TGTGCCAGTAGTATAGTGAGTAACTATGGCTACACCTTC.

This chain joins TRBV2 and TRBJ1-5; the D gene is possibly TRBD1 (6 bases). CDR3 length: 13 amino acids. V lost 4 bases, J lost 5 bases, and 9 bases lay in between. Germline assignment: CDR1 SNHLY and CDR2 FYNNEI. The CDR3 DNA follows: TGTGCCAGCAGTGGACAGGAGTATCAGCCCCAGCATTTT. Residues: CASSGQEYQPQHF.